The 10 T cell receptor beta chains presented below share a single source sample, sequenced in a study of cytomegalovirus exposure and HLA in healthy donors. PCR amplification relied on 60 Vbeta primers (plus 13 Jbeta primers). The method was immunoSEQ multiplex PCR; TCRdb's version includes in-frame clones alone and lacks a portion of them. Its listing shows 130,000 or so clones. Input material: PBMCs. These receptor sequences come from a woman aged 40 to 49 in good health and CMV-seronegative.

The genes are TRBV4-2 and TRBJ2-7; D not resolved. Trimming took off 0 bases at V and 0 bases at J, with 9 bases between the two ends. This CDR3 comprises 15 residues. Germline lookup yields CDR1 LGHNA and CDR2 YNFKEQ. The CDR3 DNA sequence: TGTGCCAGCAGCCAAGATGCGGATAGCTCCTACGAGCAGTACTTC. It codes for CASSQDADSSYEQYF.

The chain employs TRBV7-3 and TRBJ1-1, with 7 bases lining up with TRBD1. The CDR3 runs to 15 residues. The V segment lost 5 bases and the J segment 8 bases; nucleotides outside the gene matches: 14. CDR1 and CDR2 (germline): SGHTA, FQGTGA. The CDR3 is CASSLRTGGLAEAFF. DNA of the CDR3: TGTGCCAGCAGCCTCCGGACAGGCGGTCTTGCCGAAGCTTTCTTT.

This chain connects TRBV9 to TRBJ1-1; maybe TRBD1 (5 bases). Germline V lookup: CDR1 SGDLS, CDR2 YYNGEE. V dropped 0 bases and J dropped 3 bases, with 12 bases sitting between them. The CDR3 is 15 amino acids. The CDR3 DNA reads as TGTGCCAGCAGCGTAGGGACATTCCGGGACACTGAAGCTTTCTTT. Its translation: CASSVGTFRDTEAFF.

The V call is TRBV7-8, the J call TRBJ1-4; tentative D call: TRBD1 (5 bases). The germline V and J ends were trimmed by 2 bases and 7 bases, with 11 bases remaining between them. Germline loops: CDR1 SGHVS, CDR2 FQNEAQ. CDR3 length: 14 amino acids. Here the CDR3 DNA reads TGTGCCAGCAGCTTACAGGGTTTCGGTGAAAAACTGTTTTTT. Protein sequence: CASSLQGFGEKLFF.

The chain employs TRBV7-9 and TRBJ1-2; tentative D call: TRBD1 (6 bases). Germline V gene sequence: CDR1 SEHNR, CDR2 FQNEAQ (reference sequence). The CDR3 runs to 13 residues. Trimming left V 3 bases short and J 4 bases short, with 9 bases between. For the CDR3, the DNA is TGTGCCAGCAGCTTGGACAGAATCTATGGCTACACCTTC. Protein product: CASSLDRIYGYTF.

The chain has TRBV7-2 and TRBJ1-6; 10 bases fit TRBD1. V trimming: 1 base; J trimming: 11 bases; junction bases outside the gene matches: 8. The germline CDR1 and CDR2 sequences are SGHTA and FQGNSA. This CDR3 has 16 residues. CDR3 protein: CASSLDSGTGVPPLHF. For the CDR3, the DNA is TGTGCCAGCAGCTTAGACTCCGGGACAGGGGTCCCACCCCTCCACTTT.

V usage is TRBV5-5 and J usage is TRBJ1-2; 11 bases map to TRBD1. This CDR3 has 17 residues. The V gene end was trimmed by 0 bases and the J gene end by 4 bases; junction bases not matched to a gene: 8. CDR1 and CDR2 (germline): SGHKS, YYEKEE (reference sequence). DNA of the CDR3: TGTGCCAGCAGCTTGGATTTCGGGGACAGGGGGATCTATGGCTACACCTTC. It codes for CASSLDFGDRGIYGYTF.

The genes are TRBV4-2 and TRBJ1-3; D gene ambiguous. CDR1 is LGHNA and CDR2 is YNFKEQ in the germline V gene. The CDR3 is 14 amino acids. V was pared by 1 base and J by 2 bases, with 6 bases between. CDR3 sequence: CASSQGGAGNTIYF. CDR3 nucleotide sequence: TGTGCCAGCAGCCAAGGCGGGGCTGGAAACACCATATATTTT.

Points on this clone: This specimen includes other DNA sequences encoding the same CDR3. The V call is TRBV9, the J call TRBJ2-7; TRBD1 matches 7 bases. The CDR3 has 14 residues. After removal of 0 bases from V and 2 bases from J, the junction contained 2 bases not matched to a gene. Germline lookup yields CDR1 SGDLS and CDR2 YYNGEE. CDR3 sequence (DNA): TGTGCCAGCAGCGTAGCGCAGGGGGCCTACGAGCAGTACTTC. Translation gives CASSVAQGAYEQYF.

V is TRBV15 and J is TRBJ1-1; tentatively, D is TRBD1 (5 bases). CDR1 is LNHNV and CDR2 is YYDKDF in the germline V gene (reference sequence). V was clipped by 5 bases and J by 6 bases, with 13 bases between them. The CDR3 spans 13 residues. The CDR3 here is CATSAQGRAEAFF. CDR3 nucleotides: TGTGCCACCAGCGCCCAGGGAAGGGCTGAAGCTTTCTTT.